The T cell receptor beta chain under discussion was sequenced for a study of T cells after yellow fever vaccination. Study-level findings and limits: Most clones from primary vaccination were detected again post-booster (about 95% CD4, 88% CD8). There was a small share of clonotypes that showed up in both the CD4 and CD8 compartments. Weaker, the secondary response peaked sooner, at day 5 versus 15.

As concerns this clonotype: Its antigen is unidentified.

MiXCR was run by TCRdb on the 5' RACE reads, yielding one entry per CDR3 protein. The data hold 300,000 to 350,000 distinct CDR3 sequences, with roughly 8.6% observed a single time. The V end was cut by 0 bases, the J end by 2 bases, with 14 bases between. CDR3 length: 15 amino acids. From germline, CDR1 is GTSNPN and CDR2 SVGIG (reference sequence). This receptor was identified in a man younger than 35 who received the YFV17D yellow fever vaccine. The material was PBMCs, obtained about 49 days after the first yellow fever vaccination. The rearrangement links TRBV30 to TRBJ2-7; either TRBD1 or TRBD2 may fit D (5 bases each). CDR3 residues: CAWSVEGLGPYEQYF. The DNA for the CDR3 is TGTGCCTGGAGTGTAGAGGGGCTTGGACCCTACGAGCAGTACTTC.